One T cell receptor (beta chain) is described in this entry. This clone occurred a few times. The clone's antigen remains unknown. The input lacks base qualities; no much larger clone sits a single base away. The entry originates in a study of cytomegalovirus exposure and HLA in healthy donors (dated by TCRdb to about 2017). Study-level background: In an earlier analysis of about 560 of the donors, 250 to 350 Gb of sequence data and 95 million to 130 million unique TCR beta sequences from roughly 190 million T cells were reported. An early release covering just under 650 HLA-typed donors comprised roughly 300 gigabases of sequencing data and tens of millions of unique TCR sequences. Among the roughly 400 genotyped donors, approximately 77% belonged to the genetic ancestry cluster associated with self-reported Caucasian donors. The study aimed to test whether cataloging public T cell receptors could reveal signatures of past pathogen exposure. Using immunosequencing, the study profiled T cell repertoires from 550 to 750 subjects and related those repertoires to cytomegalovirus serostatus. Besides the first cohort of under 700 subjects, a separate validation cohort made up of over 100 different subjects was used. To predict cytomegalovirus infection status, the study combined high-throughput TCR immunosequencing, statistical association of individual TCRs with disease status, and machine learning. To study patterns of TCR occurrence, a later analysis re-analyzed previously published TCR beta repertoires from around 670 donors and added high-resolution HLA genotyping. In the later analysis, no new phenotypic data were used to find candidate immune exposures; instead, reliance was placed on TCR beta sequences and their occurrence across donors. To decide whether each TCR beta V gene segment behaved as functional or pseudogenic, an earlier analysis of approximately 600 of the donors relied on high-throughput TCR beta sequencing. Donor age, sex, ethnicity and CMV serostatus were compiled alongside the repertoire data. In a later genetic analysis, genome-wide SNP genotypes for about 65% of the 666 donors were used, and that subset was treated as a discovery cohort. All discovery cohort repertoires had been generated using a single sequencing platform. Both class I and class II loci were covered by HLA typing, at four-digit resolution. The number of donors typed differed by locus, with roughly 620-630 for A, B, C, DRB1 and DQB1, about 500 for DQA1, over 600 for DPA1, and approximately 470 for DPB1. Because of strong linkage in the cohort, roughly five DR-DQ haplotypes were treated as single units for association and clustering. On average, 235,054 unique TCR beta nucleotide sequences were sequenced per donor among some 430 genotyped donors of the cohort, with about 19% of those sequences being non-productive.

The receptor library was made with the immunoSEQ multiplex PCR assay. For the multiplex PCR, a mixture combining 60 forward primers for TCR Vbeta segments and 13 reverse primers for TCR Jbeta segments was used. The CDR3 region of rearranged TCR beta genes was amplified from genomic DNA by a multiplex PCR assay. The amplified TCR beta libraries were sequenced on the Illumina HiSeq System as 87-base-pair reads. On the study's bioinformatics: Across the 670 or so repertoires, a later analysis counted tens of millions of unique TCR beta chains, around 11 million of which were shared by at least two donors. Raw reads were error-corrected and collapsed into unique sequences by a nearest-neighbor algorithm in which closely related sequences were merged to remove PCR and sequencing errors. To assign V, D and J gene segments, CDR3 sequences were aligned to IMGT reference sequences. For a sequence to be retained, at least a six-nucleotide match to both a V gene segment and a J gene segment was required. A rearrangement was called productive if the CDR3 had no stop codons and remained in frame with V and J, and every other rearrangement was called non-productive. Following IMGT convention, CDR3 was defined as the stretch from the second conserved V-encoded cysteine to the conserved J-encoded phenylalanine. In an earlier analysis of 587 of the donors, sequences lacking an unambiguous match to a single V gene segment were excluded. In an earlier analysis of several hundred of the donors, a V segment was called functional when productive rearrangements were above 56.7%, and segregating when the standard deviation between donors exceeded 5%. To diagnose cytomegalovirus status from the catalog of TCR beta chain sequences, a statistical classification framework was built. A later analysis assigned V and J genes by comparing TCR nucleotide sequences with IMGT/GENE-DB human TR gene sequences. The TCRdist pipeline was used in a later analysis to assign CDR3 sequences and most-parsimonious VDJ recombination scenarios. In a later analysis, every TCR beta chain was defined by the combination of its CDR3 amino acid sequence and its V-gene family, and reads without a unique V-gene family were dropped. As a way to deal with suspected cross-contamination and a sequencing artifact, a later analysis dropped 450 to 700 nucleotide sequences that were highly shared and had low generation probability. For each public chain, a later analysis derived a clonal expansion index from normalized ranks of inferred template counts within each repertoire. Generation probabilities in a later analysis came from a VDJ recombination model fitted to out-of-frame rearrangements, and those results were checked against IGoR. A later analysis scored TCR-TCR, TCR-HLA and TCR-CMV co-occurrence with hypergeometric tests, applying a repertoire-size bias correction to TCR pairs. To estimate false discovery rates, a later analysis permuted the HLA or CMV assignments 20 times. In a later analysis, co-occurring TCRs were grouped using DBSCAN, with TCRdist sequence similarity added in when clustering inside HLA-allele-positive subsets. Repertoires with fewer than 30,000 or more than 120,000 public chains, plus five repertoires with anomalous nucleotide sharing, were excluded from co-occurrence clustering. TCRdb carries this immuneACCESS record with in-frame sequences only. Its versions omit some clonotypes, under half of them owing to an unresolved V gene in the studies checked, with the rest unexplained. V and J calls and clone size are copied from that table; D and trimming were computed from the DNA. The sample contains under 150,000 clones, under 90% of them found a single time. The ten largest clonotypes hold 4% of the sample.

In total, more than 500 healthy bone marrow donors made up the cohort. All cohort members were sampled while nominally healthy, although unrecorded immune exposures were likely present. The donor tested CMV seronegative and was one of the 352 seronegative cohort members. A peripheral blood sample was collected from each donor, and TCR beta sequencing was performed on peripheral blood mononuclear cells. The Qiagen DNeasy Blood Extraction Kit was used to extract genomic DNA from the blood cell samples. Paper-wide results and their limitations: According to a later analysis, TCR association rates differed among HLA loci, with DRB1 alleles showing the most associated TCRs and HLA-C alleles showing the fewest. The authors suggested that the approach could potentially be extended to other disease states and immunological phenotypes. In vitro tests confirmed that a few of the cytomegalovirus-associated TCR beta chains recognize cytomegalovirus antigens. The study gave a list of around 170 TCR beta chains associated with cytomegalovirus. A later analysis associated 16,951 TCR beta sequences with specific HLA alleles at a false discovery rate of 0.05. Because counts were too low, 15 to 20 rarely observed V segments, including chromosome 9 orphons, were excluded from the earlier analysis of 500 to 700 of the donors. A cluster of highly shared sequence variants was judged likely to represent a technical artifact of the sequencing pipeline. The classifier was reported to diagnose cytomegalovirus status with high specificity and sensitivity in both the original and validation cohorts. A further reported finding was that TCR beta sequences accurately predicted the HLA-A and HLA-B alleles for most subjects in the first cohort. Most CMV-associated TCR beta chains appeared to be HLA-restricted in a later analysis, and the HLA associations seemed to be driven largely by CMV exposure. Immune exposure information for the cohort was limited to CMV serostatus. When HLA alleles, especially DR and DQ, strongly co-occurred, attributing TCR associations to individual alleles was difficult. A later genetic analysis reported fewer N-insertions in productive TCRs among donors in an Asian-associated ancestry cluster than the roughly 650-donor mean. Because HLA typing was missing for some donors at each locus, association tests included only the typed subset. In a later analysis, several top co-occurrence clusters were reported to appear linked to parvovirus B19, influenza, CMV and Epstein-Barr virus. Correlated functional status among segregating V segments might be attributable to linkage disequilibrium, but an unknown experimental factor could not be ruled out. Only TCR beta chains were sequenced in this cohort, and the absence of alpha or paired-chain data limited detectable features. Presence/absence analyses assumed roughly uniform sequencing depth across donors, an assumption that may not hold. V-gene and J-gene trimming of TCR beta chains was associated with a missense DCLRE1C variant in a later genetic analysis, and the association was replicated in an independent cohort. In an earlier analysis of fewer than 750 of the donors, most TCR beta V segments were observed in productive rearrangements about 87% or about 30% of the time, broadly matching IMGT annotations. While some public TCRs were present in many individuals, most TCR sequences turned up only very rarely across donors. A later analysis found that HLA-associated TCR beta chains were more clonally expanded and had lower generation probabilities than equally common non-associated chains.

The clonotype originates from a woman in her thirties or forties in good health and CMV-seronegative. Sequenced material: PBMCs.

CDR3 sequence: CASSFGTGDNQPQHF. The nucleotide sequence is given as TGTGCCAGCAGCTTCGGGACAGGGGACAATCAGCCCCAGCATTTT. The rearrangement combines TRBV7-2 with TRBJ1-5; TRBD1 matches 10 bases in the middle. From the germline V gene, CDR1 is SGHTA and CDR2 is FQGNSA. The CDR3 spans 15 residues, from the cysteine through the phenylalanine. The retained sequence is limited to the CDR3, 45 bases, with the frame set at the first base. Trimmed from V: 3 bases; trimmed from J: 3 bases; junction bases lacking a gene match: 2.